This T cell receptor (beta chain) was sequenced in a study of early T cells in non-severe SARS-CoV-2 infection. The V gene lost 3 bases and the J gene lost 4 bases, with 12 bases spanning the gap. This CDR3 comprises 14 residues. TCRdb fed the 5' RACE reads into MiXCR, producing one record per CDR3 protein. The sample records tens of thousands of distinct CDR3 sequences, about 12% being singletons. This clonotype occurred many times. The chain recombines TRBV12-3 or TRBV12-4 with TRBJ1-2; a possible D gene is TRBD1 (5 bases). Sequencing was done on a sample of whole blood. This receptor was identified in an adult who was a healthcare worker with PCR-confirmed SARS-CoV-2 infection or an uninfected control (not recorded which). This CDR3 is CASSFGGHLYGYTF. Here the CDR3 DNA reads TGTGCCAGCAGTTTCGGTGGACACCTCTATGGCTACACCTTC.